The 2 T cell receptor beta chains below were found in one sample sequenced in a study of shared clonotypes between healthy human individuals. The repertoire was sequenced with immunoSEQ multiplex PCR; TCRdb's copy has only in-frame clones and lacks some. The table lists more than 1,200,000 clones, approximately 98.5% of them singletons. The source material was naive CD4+ T cells sorted from blood. Indicated subset: CD45RA+ positively selected. The source of these receptors is a man aged 30-40 years in good health.

V gene TRBV20-1 combines with J gene TRBJ1-1; no firm D call. The CDR3 length is 11 residues. The germline V and J ends were trimmed by 6 bases and 0 bases, with 5 bases remaining between them. CDR1 is DFQATT, CDR2 SNEGSKA, per germline (reference sequence). DNA for the CDR3: TGCAGTGCCCCCATGAACACTGAAGCTTTCTTT. Translation gives CSAPMNTEAFF.

The chain joins TRBV5-1 to TRBJ2-7; weak D call: TRBD1 (5 bases). Trimming shortened V by 3 bases and J by 1 base, and 14 bases separated the two germline ends. This CDR3 is 15 amino acids long. Germline V gene sequence: CDR1 SGHRS, CDR2 YFSETQ. The CDR3 coding sequence is TGCGCCAGCAGCTCAGGACACCTTCCATCCTACGAGCAGTACTTC. As protein: CASSSGHLPSYEQYF. The full variable domain, its missing parts supplied by reference TRBV5-1 and TRBJ2-7, is KAGVTQTPRYLIKTRGQQVTLSCSPISGHRSVSWYQQTPGQGLQFLFEYFSETQRNKGNFPGRFSGRQFSNSRSEMNVSTLELGDSALYLCASSSGHLPSYEQYFGPGTRLTVT.